The source of this T cell receptor beta chain is a study of blood T cell repertoires in COVID-19. Turning to the study itself: Samples taken during acute and convalescent COVID-19 were collected in the United States, Italy and Spain. Sample material is recorded as cDNA or gDNA derived from T cells, B-cell-depleted T cells, or PBMCs.

Per the study methods: How many nucleated cells were present was estimated from reference gene primer amplification. TCRdb keeps only in-frame clones here, not all; method: immunoSEQ multiplex PCR. Clone size and V and J calls were adopted from that table, with D and trimming inferred from the DNA. Among 250,000 to 350,000 clones listed, about nine tenths were seen once. Living in roughly 25 US areas, the participants were between about 18 and 100 years of age. This clone was observed a single time. The CDR3 length is 14 residues. J lost 4 bases, V lost 4 bases, and 6 bases had no gene match. CDR1 is ENHRY, CDR2 SYGVKD, per germline.

Sequencing was performed on PBMCs or T cells enriched from blood (not recorded which). The chain combines TRBV10-3 with TRBJ1-1, with 7 positions matching TRBD1. The origin of this receptor is a woman aged 18-30 years who had recovered from COVID-19. CDR3 region: CAISGTGIGTEAFF. The CDR3 DNA reads TGTGCCATCAGTGGGACAGGTATAGGCACTGAAGCTTTCTTT.